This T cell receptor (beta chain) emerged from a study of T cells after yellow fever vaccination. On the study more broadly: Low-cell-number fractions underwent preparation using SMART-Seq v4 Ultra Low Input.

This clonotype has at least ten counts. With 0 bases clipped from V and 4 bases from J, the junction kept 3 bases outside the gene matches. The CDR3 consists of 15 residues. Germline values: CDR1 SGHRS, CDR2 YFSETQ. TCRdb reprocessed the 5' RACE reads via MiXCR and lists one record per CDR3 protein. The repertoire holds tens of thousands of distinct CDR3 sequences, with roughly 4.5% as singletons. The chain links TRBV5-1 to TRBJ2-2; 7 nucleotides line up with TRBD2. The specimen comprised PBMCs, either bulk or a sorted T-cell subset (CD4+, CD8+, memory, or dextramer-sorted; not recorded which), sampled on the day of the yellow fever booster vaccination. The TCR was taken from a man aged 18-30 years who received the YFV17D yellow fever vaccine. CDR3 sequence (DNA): TGCGCCAGCAGCTTGGGGCGCGGGGGCACCGGGGAGCTGTTTTTT. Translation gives CASSLGRGGTGELFF.